The T cell receptor beta chain under discussion was sequenced for a study of CD8 T cells in ankylosing spondylitis. Regarding the study as a whole: The study looked at matched synovial fluid samples from ankylosing spondylitis patients. Disease-linked clones were reported to be significantly enriched there. Ankylosing spondylitis blood appeared to carry a characteristic TCR beta motif of roughly 8 highly homologous variants.

J was trimmed by 8 bases and V by 1 base; bases with no gene match: 7. This CDR3 has 15 residues. Germline V gene lookup returns CDR1 LGHNA and CDR2 YNFKEQ. 5'-RACE, quantitative and with molecular barcodes, yielded the TCR beta libraries. MiXCR, applied by TCRdb to the 5' RACE reads, yields one record per CDR3 protein. The table has about 540,000 distinct CDR3 sequences, more than 9.5% seen once. This clonotype was recorded a few times. Its antigen is undetermined. The TCR was taken from a male donor with ankylosing spondylitis. Specimen: blood, either unsorted or a sorted T cell fraction (not recorded which). The V and J genes are TRBV4-2 and TRBJ1-2; TRBD1 aligns across 10 bases. The CDR3 reads CASSQGPGTGVGYTF. The CDR3 nucleotides read TGTGCCAGCAGCCAAGGCCCCGGGACAGGGGTCGGCTACACCTTC.